This T cell receptor beta chain was observed in a study of control samples from healthy donors and cancer patients. After removal of 5 bases from V and 4 bases from J, the junction contained 8 bases not matched to a gene. This CDR3 has 15 residues. Germline V gene data show CDR1 as SGHTA and CDR2 as FQGTGA. The method was immunoSEQ multiplex PCR; TCRdb's version includes in-frame clones alone and lacks a portion of them. The table has roughly 54,000 clones, around 95% seen once; the top ten hold about 1.9%. The J gene is TRBJ2-5, the V gene TRBV7-3; TRBD1 matches at 9 bases. Sequencing was performed on blood. The source of this sequence is a woman aged 25 to 39 in good health. The CDR3 bases are TGTGCCAGCAGCCCAGGGACAGGGAGGGTAGAGACCCAGTACTTC. Translated, it gives CASSPGTGRVETQYF.